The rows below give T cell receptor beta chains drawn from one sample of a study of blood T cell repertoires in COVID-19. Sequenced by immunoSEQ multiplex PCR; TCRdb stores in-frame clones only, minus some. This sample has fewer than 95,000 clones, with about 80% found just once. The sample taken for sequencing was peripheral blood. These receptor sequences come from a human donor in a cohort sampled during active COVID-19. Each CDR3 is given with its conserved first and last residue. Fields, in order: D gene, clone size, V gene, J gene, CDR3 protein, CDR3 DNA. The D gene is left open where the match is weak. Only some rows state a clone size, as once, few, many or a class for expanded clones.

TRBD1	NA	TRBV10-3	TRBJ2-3	CAISVQGVGDTQYF	TGTGCCATCAGTGTTCAGGGGGTCGGAGATACGCAGTATTTT
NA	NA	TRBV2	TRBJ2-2	CASTQQGYTGELFF	TGTGCCAGCACGCAACAGGGATACACCGGGGAGCTGTTTTTT
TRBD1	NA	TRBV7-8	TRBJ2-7	CASSLEGQGALHEQYF	TGTGCCAGCAGCTTAGAGGGACAGGGGGCTCTCCACGAGCAGTACTTC
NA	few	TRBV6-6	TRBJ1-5	CASTRQDNSNQPQHF	TGTGCCAGCACCCGACAGGATAATAGCAATCAGCCCCAGCATTTT
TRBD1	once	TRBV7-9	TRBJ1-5	CASSWDRGNQPQHF	TGTGCCAGCAGCTGGGACAGGGGTAATCAGCCCCAGCATTTT
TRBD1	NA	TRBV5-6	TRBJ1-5	CASSLLGQTGGNQPQHF	TGTGCCAGCAGCTTGCTTGGTCAGACAGGGGGCAATCAGCCCCAGCATTTT
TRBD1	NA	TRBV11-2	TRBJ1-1	CASSDDRGWTEAFF	TGTGCCAGCAGCGACGACAGGGGGTGGACTGAAGCTTTCTTT
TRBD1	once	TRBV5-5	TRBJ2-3	CASSLTGAPTDTQYF	TGTGCCAGCAGCTTGACAGGGGCCCCCACAGATACGCAGTATTTT
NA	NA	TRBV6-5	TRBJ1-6	CASSGIRNSPLHF	TGTGCCAGCTCGGGAATTAGAAATTCACCCCTCCACTTT
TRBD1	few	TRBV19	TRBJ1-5	CASSSTGELPQHF	TGTGCCAGTAGTTCAACAGGGGAATTGCCCCAGCATTTT
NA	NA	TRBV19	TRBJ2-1	CASSMTVYNEQFF	TGTGCCAGTAGTATGACAGTTTACAATGAGCAGTTCTTC
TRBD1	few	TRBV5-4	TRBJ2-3	CASSIDREDTQYF	TGTGCCAGCAGCATCGACAGGGAAGATACGCAGTATTTT
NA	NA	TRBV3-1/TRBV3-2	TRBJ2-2	CASSRSDRYTGELFF	TGTGCCAGCAGCCGCAGTGACAGATACACCGGGGAGCTGTTTTTT
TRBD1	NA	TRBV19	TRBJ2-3	CASSSTGGNTDTQYF	TGTGCCAGTAGTTCAACAGGGGGAAACACAGATACGCAGTATTTT
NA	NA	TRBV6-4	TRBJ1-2	CASSDPPPDRQNYGYTF	TGTGCCAGCAGTGACCCCCCCCCAGACAGGCAGAACTATGGCTACACCTTC
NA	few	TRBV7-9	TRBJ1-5	CASSSTGVQPQHF	TGTGCCAGCAGCTCAACGGGGGTTCAGCCCCAGCATTTT
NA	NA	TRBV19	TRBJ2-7	CASSIGTGSPYEQYF	TGTGCCAGTAGTATAGGTACAGGGAGTCCCTACGAGCAGTACTTC
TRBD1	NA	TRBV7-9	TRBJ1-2	CASSPQAGQINYGYTF	TGTGCCAGCAGCCCTCAGGCGGGACAGATTAACTATGGCTACACCTTC
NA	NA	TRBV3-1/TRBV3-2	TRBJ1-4	CASSQDQGQGEKLFF	TGTGCCAGCAGCCAAGATCAGGGGCAAGGGGAAAAACTGTTTTTT
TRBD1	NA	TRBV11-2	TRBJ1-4	CASSSSGTGAEKLFF	TGTGCCAGCAGCTCTTCCGGGACAGGGGCAGAAAAACTGTTTTTT
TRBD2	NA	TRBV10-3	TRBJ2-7	CAIRGTSGPSYEQYF	TGTGCCATCAGGGGGACTAGCGGACCTTCCTACGAGCAGTACTTC
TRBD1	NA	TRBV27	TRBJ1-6	CASSLRRQGSSPLHF	TGTGCCAGCAGTTTACGCCGACAGGGGAGTTCACCCCTCCACTTT
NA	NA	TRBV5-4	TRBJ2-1	CASSLDRASYNEQFF	TGTGCCAGCAGCTTGGACAGGGCCTCCTACAATGAGCAGTTCTTC
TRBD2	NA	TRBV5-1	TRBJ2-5	CASSLVPSGGQETQYF	TGCGCCAGCAGCTTGGTTCCTAGCGGGGGACAAGAGACCCAGTACTTC
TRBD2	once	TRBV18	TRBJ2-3	CASSPYQRGGFFRTDTQYF	TGTGCCAGCTCACCATATCAGCGGGGGGGTTTTTTTCGCACAGATACGCAGTATTTT
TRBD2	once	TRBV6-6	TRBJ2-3	CASRGGFRSGDTQYF	TGTGCCAGCCGGGGGGGTTTTAGGTCTGGAGATACGCAGTATTTT
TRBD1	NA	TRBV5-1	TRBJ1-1	CASSSTGAKEAEAFF	TGCGCCAGCAGCTCTACAGGGGCCAAAGAAGCTGAAGCTTTCTTT